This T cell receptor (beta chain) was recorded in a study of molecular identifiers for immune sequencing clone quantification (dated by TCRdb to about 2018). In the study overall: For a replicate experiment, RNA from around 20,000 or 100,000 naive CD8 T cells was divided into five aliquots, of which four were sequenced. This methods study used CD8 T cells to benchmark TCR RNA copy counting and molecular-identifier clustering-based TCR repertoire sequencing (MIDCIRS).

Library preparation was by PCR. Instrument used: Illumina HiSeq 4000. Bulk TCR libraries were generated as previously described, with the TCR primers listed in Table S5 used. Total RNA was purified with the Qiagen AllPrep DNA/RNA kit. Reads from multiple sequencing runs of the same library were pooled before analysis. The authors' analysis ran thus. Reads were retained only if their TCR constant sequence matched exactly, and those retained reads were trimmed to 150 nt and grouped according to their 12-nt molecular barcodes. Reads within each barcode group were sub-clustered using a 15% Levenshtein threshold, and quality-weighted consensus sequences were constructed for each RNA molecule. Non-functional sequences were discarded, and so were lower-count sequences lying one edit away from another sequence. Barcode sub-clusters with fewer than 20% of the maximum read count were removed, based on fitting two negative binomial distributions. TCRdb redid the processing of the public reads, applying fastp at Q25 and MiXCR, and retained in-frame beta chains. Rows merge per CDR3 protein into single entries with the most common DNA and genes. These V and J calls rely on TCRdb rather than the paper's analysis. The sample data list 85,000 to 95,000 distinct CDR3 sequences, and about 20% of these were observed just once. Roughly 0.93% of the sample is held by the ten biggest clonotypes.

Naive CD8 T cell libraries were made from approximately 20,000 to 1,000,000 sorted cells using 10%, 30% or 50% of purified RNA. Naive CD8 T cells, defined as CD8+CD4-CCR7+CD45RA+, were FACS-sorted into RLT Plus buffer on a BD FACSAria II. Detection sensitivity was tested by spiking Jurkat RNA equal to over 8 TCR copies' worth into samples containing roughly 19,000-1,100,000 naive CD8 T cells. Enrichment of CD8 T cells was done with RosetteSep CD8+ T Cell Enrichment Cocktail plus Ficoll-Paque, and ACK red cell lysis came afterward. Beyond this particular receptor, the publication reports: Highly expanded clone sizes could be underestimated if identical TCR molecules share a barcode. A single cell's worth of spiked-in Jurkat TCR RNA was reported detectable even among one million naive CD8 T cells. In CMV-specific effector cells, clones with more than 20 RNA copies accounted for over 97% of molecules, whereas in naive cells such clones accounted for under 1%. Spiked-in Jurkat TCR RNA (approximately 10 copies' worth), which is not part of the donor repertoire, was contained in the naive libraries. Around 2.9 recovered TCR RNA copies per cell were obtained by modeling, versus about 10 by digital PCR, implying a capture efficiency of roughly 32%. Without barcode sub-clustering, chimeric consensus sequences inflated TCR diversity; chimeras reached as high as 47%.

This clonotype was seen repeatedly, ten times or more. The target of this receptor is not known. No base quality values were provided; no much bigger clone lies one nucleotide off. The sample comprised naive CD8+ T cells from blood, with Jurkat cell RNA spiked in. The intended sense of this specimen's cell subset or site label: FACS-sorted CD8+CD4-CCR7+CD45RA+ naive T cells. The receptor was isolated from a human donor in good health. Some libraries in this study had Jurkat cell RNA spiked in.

The CDR3 protein: CASSPRPGGIADEQFF. The DNA sequence reads TGTGCCAGCTCACCACGACCCGGCGGGATTGCCGATGAGCAGTTCTTC. The sequence is built from TRBV18 and TRBJ2-1, with TRBD2 perhaps the D gene, on 6 matching bases. The CDR1 and CDR2 encoded by the germline V gene are KGHSH and LQKENI. Relative to germline, V is 1 base shorter and J is 8 bases shorter, with 18 bases between their ends. From cysteine to phenylalanine, the CDR3 is 16 amino acids long. The sequence is cut down to CDR3 DNA, 48 bases in frame from base 1. The full variable domain, completed from the reference TRBV18 and TRBJ2-1 proteins outside the CDR3, reads NAGVMQNPRHLVRRRGQEARLRCSPMKGHSHVYWYRQLPEEGLKFMVYLQKENIIDESGMPKERFSAEFPKEGPSILRIQQVVRGDSAAYFCASSPRPGGIADEQFFGPGTRLTVL.